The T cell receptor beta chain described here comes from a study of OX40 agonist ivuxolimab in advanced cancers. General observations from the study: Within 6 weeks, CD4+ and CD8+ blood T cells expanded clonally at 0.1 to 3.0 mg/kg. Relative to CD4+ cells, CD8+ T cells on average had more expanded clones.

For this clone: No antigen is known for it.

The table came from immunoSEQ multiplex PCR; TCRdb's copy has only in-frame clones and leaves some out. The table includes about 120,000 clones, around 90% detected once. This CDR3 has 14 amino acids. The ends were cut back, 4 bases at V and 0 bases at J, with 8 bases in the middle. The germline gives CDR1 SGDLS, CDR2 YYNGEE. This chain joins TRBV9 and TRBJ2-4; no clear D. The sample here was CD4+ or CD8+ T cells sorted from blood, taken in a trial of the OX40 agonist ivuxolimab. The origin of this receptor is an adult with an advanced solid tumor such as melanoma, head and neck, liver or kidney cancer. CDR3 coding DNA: TGTGCCAGCAGCCCGAGTCTAGCCAAAAACATTCAGTACTTC. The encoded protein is CASSPSLAKNIQYF.